Given below is one TCR beta chain in context. Its target is not known. These data come from a study of early T cells in non-severe SARS-CoV-2 infection. Study conclusions and caveats: VDJdb matching, biased toward anti-spike CD8 responses, missed private and CD4 specificities.

The CDR3 sequence is 16 residues long. Germline V gene lookup returns CDR1 SGHTA and CDR2 FQGNSA. The ends were cut back, 0 bases at V and 5 bases at J, with 16 bases in the middle. Individual cDNA molecules received unique molecular identifiers during library preparation. TCRdb recomputed calls from the 5' RACE reads with MiXCR, one row per CDR3 protein. The sample includes about 59,000 distinct CDR3 sequences, less than 15% of them seen just once. The specimen comprised whole blood, sampled at baseline. The receptor was isolated from an adult who was a healthcare worker with PCR-confirmed SARS-CoV-2 infection or an uninfected control (not recorded which). The chain combines TRBV7-2 with TRBJ1-2; no definite D call. The CDR3: CASSLASSSATYGYTF. The CDR3 coding sequence is TGTGCCAGCAGCTTAGCTTCCAGCTCGGCGACTTATGGCTACACCTTC.